The sequence of this TCR beta chain was determined in a study of neurological immune-mediated disorders. This clonotype occurred many times. Described time point: longitudinal time-point 3. TCRdb re-analysed the 5' RACE reads in MiXCR, keeping a single row per CDR3 protein. The table records roughly 53,000 distinct CDR3 sequences, roughly 8% of them present only once. Sequenced: PBMCs. This TCR was sampled from a woman in her forties in good health.

CDR3 nucleotide sequence: TGTGCCAGCAGTTACTTAGGGACCTCGGCTGAGCAGTTCTTC. Protein product: CASSYLGTSAEQFF. The rearrangement uses TRBV6-5 and TRBJ2-1; D possibly uses TRBD1 or TRBD2 (5 bases each). Trimming stripped 1 base from V and 9 bases from J, with 13 bases between. The germline CDR1 and CDR2 sequences are MNHEY and SVGAGI. The CDR3 is 14 amino acids.